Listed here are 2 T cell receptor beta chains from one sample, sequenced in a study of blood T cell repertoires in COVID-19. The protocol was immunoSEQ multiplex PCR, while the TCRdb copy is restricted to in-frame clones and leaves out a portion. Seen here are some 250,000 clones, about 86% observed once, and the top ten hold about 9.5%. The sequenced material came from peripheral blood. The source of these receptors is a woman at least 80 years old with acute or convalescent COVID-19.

CDR3 coding DNA: TGTGCCAGCTCACCACCCATCCAAATCCCGACGAGGCAGTACTTC. Encoded protein: CASSPPIQIPTRQYF. The chain is built from TRBV18 and TRBJ2-5; D not certain. Germline CDR1 reads KGHSH; CDR2 reads LQKENI. There are 15 residues in the CDR3. Trimming removed 0 bases at V and 11 bases at J, with 19 bases between.

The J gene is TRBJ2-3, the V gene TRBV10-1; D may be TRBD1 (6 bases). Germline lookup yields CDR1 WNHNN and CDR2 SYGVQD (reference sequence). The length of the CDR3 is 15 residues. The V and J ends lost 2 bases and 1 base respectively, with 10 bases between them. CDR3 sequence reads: CASSERAGGTDTQYF. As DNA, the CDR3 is TGCGCCAGCAGTGAGAGAGCAGGGGGCACAGATACGCAGTATTTT.